This T cell receptor (beta chain) derives from a study of control samples from healthy donors and cancer patients. Germline CDR1 reads MDHEN; CDR2 reads SYDVKM. V was pared by 8 bases and J by 2 bases, with 7 bases of the junction left unmatched. The length of the CDR3 is 14 residues. Sequencing was performed with immunoSEQ multiplex PCR; in TCRdb, only in-frame clones are kept and a portion is missing. The sample lists about 55,000 clones, 88% occurring once. The TCR was taken from a man between 45 and 60 years old in good health. This chain joins TRBV28 and TRBJ2-7; 9 bases agree with TRBD2. Sequences were obtained from blood. This CDR3 reads CASESPSGTYEQYF. The CDR3 region has the DNA TGTGCCAGCGAGAGTCCTAGCGGGACCTACGAGCAGTACTTC.